This TCR beta chain derives from a study of cytomegalovirus exposure and HLA in healthy donors. Overall study findings and caveats: Sequences of the TCR beta chain were said to predict the HLA-A and HLA-B alleles of most subjects accurately. Most of the CMV-associated TCR beta chains (in a later analysis) appeared to be HLA-restricted.

About this clone: Its antigen is unknown.

PCR used 60 Vbeta primers and 13 Jbeta primers. The data were produced by immunoSEQ multiplex PCR, yet TCRdb's version contains in-frame clones alone and is incomplete. The sample has roughly 150,000 clones, roughly four fifths seen once. Germline V CDR1 and CDR2: MNHNS, SASEGT. Germline trimming cut 2 bases from V and 7 bases from J; bases unmatched to any gene: 2. The CDR3 has 13 residues. Sequenced: PBMCs. The sequence was obtained from a man aged 45 to 65 in good health and CMV-seropositive. The rearrangement uses TRBV6-1 and TRBJ1-3, with 7 bases fitting TRBD1. The CDR3 nucleotides are TGTGCCAGCAGTGAATGGACAGGTAACACCATATATTTT. Translated: CASSEWTGNTIYF.